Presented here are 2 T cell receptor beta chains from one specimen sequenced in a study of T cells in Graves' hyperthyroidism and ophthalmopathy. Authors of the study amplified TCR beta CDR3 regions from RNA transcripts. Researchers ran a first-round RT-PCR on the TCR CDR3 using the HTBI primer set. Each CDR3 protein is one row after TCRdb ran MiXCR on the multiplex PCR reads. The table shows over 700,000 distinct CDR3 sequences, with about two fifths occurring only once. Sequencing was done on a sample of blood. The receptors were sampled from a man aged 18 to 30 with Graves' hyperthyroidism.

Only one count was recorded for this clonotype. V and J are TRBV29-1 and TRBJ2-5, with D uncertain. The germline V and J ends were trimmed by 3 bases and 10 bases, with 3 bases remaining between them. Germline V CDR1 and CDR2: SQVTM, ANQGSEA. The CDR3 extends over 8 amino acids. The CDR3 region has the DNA TGCAGCGTTGAGGTCCAGTACTTC. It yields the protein CSVEVQYF.

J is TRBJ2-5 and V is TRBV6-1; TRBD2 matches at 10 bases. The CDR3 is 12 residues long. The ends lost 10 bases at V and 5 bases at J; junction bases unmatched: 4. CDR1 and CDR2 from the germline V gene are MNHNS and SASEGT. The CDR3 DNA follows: TGTGCCATAGCGGGGGGCGGCGAGACCCAGTACTTC. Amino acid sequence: CAIAGGGETQYF.